One sample yielded the 5 T cell receptor beta chains listed below, sequenced in a study of OX40 agonist ivuxolimab in advanced cancers. Assay: immunoSEQ multiplex PCR; the TCRdb copy retains only in-frame clones and omits some. The profile shows tens of thousands of clones, about 90% of them singletons. This specimen consisted of CD4+ or CD8+ T cells sorted from blood, obtained in a trial of the OX40 agonist ivuxolimab. The receptor set was obtained from an adult with an advanced solid tumor such as melanoma, head and neck, liver or kidney cancer.

Here the CDR3 reads CASSLIPGAGGYTF. The CDR3 DNA reads as TGTGCCAGCAGTTTAATCCCGGGGGCCGGTGGCTACACCTTC. The rearrangement joins TRBV27 to TRBJ1-2, with a weak D call TRBD1 (6 bases). The V gene's germline CDR1 is MNHEY and CDR2 SMNVEV (reference sequence). The CDR3 loop spans 14 amino acids. V was pared by 2 bases and J by 7 bases, with 14 bases between.

The chain recombines TRBV19 with TRBJ2-7, with D tentatively TRBD2 (6 bases). The germline CDR1 and CDR2 sequences are LNHDA and SQIVND (reference sequence). The germline V and J ends were trimmed by 5 bases and 4 bases, with 12 bases remaining between them. This CDR3 has 13 amino acids. The CDR3 bases are TGTGCCAGTAGTTTCGGGGGAGGTTACGAGCAGTACTTC. It yields the protein CASSFGGGYEQYF.

The J gene is TRBJ2-1, the V gene TRBV6-1; D is perhaps TRBD2 (5 bases). V dropped 5 bases and J dropped 6 bases, with 14 bases sitting between them. Germline V gives CDR1 MNHNS, CDR2 SASEGT. The CDR3 totals 14 residues. DNA for the CDR3: TGTGCCAGCAGTCCCTTAGGGAGTTTCAATGAGCAGTTCTTC. Amino acid sequence: CASSPLGSFNEQFF.

This sequence joins TRBV19 and TRBJ1-1; TRBD1 is a possible D gene (5 bases). Germline values: CDR1 LNHDA, CDR2 SQIVND (reference sequence). There are 14 residues in the CDR3. V was trimmed by 6 bases and J by 0 bases, leaving 11 bases between them. The CDR3 is CASSPGTVNTEAFF. The CDR3 nucleotides are TGTGCCAGTAGCCCCGGGACGGTGAACACTGAAGCTTTCTTT.

The chain recombines TRBV5-4 with TRBJ1-2; 7 nucleotides match TRBD1. The CDR3 runs 14 residues. The V and J ends lost 4 bases and 2 bases, in that order; junction bases with no gene match: 5. Per the germline V gene, CDR1 is SGHNT and CDR2 is YYREEE (reference sequence). Here the CDR3 reads CASSEGGQNYGYTF. CDR3 coding DNA: TGTGCCAGCAGCGAAGGGGGACAGAACTATGGCTACACCTTC. Together with reference TRBV5-4 and TRBJ1-2, the CDR3 gives the full variable domain: ETGVTQSPTHLIKTRGQQVTLRCSSQSGHNTVSWYQQALGQGPQFIFQYYREEENGRGNFPPRFSGLQFPNYSSELNVNALELDDSALYLCASSEGGQNYGYTFGSGTRLTVV.